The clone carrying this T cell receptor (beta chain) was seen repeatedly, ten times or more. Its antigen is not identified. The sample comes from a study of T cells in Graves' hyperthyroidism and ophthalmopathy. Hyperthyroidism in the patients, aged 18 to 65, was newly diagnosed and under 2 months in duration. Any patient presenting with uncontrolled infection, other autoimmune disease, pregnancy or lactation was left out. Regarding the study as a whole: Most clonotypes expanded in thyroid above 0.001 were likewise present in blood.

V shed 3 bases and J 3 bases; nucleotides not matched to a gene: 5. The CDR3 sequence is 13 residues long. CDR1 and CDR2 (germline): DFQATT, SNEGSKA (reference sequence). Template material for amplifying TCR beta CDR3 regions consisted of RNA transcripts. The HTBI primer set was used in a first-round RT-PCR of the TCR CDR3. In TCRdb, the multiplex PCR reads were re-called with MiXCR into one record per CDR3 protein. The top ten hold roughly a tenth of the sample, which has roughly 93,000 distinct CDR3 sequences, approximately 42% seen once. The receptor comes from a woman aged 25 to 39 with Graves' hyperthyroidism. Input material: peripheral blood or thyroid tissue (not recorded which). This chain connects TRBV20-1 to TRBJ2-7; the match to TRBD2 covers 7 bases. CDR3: CSARGRGSYEQYF. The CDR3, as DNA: TGCAGTGCTAGGGGGAGGGGTAGCTACGAGCAGTACTTC.